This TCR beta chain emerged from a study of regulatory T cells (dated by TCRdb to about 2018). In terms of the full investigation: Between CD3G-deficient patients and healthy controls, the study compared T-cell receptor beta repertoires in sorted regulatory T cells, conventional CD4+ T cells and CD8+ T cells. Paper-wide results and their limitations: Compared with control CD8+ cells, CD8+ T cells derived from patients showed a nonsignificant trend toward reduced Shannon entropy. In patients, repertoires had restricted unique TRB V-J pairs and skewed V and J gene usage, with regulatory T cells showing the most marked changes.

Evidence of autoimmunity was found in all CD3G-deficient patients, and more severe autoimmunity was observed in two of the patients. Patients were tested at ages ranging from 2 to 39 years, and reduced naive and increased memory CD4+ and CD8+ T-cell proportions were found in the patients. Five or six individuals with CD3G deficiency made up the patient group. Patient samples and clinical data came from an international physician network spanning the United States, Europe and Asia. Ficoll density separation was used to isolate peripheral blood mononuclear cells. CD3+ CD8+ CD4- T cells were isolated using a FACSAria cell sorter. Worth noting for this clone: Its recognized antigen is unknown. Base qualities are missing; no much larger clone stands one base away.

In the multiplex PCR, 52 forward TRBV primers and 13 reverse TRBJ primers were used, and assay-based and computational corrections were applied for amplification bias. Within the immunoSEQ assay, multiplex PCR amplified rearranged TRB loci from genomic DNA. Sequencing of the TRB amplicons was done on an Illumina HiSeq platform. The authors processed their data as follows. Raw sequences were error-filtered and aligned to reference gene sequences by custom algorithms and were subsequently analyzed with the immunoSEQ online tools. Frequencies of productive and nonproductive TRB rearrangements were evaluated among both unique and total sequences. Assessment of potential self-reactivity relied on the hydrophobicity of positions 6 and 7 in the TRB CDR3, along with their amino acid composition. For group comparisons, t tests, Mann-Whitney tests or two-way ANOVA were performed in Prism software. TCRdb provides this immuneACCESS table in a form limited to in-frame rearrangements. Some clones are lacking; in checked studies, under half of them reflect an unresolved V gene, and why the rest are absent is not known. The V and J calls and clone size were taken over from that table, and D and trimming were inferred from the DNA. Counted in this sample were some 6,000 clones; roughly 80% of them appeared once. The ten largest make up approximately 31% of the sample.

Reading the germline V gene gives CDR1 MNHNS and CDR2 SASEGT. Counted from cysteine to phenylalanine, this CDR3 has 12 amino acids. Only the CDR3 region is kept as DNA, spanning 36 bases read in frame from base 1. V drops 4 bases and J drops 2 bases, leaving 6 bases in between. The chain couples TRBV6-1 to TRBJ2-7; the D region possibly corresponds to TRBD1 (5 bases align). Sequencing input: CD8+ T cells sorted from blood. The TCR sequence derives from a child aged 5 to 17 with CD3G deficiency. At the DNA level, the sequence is TGTGCCAGCAGTGGGGGCCCCTACGAGCAGTACTTC. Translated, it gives CASSGGPYEQYF.